The present entry profiles one T cell receptor (beta chain) with its context. This clone has only a few counts. Its specific antigen is unknown. There are no base qualities to consult, and no much larger clone falls within one base. The immunoSEQ Assay, a bias-controlled multiplex PCR, was used to amplify TCRbeta CDR3 regions from genomic DNA. The authors' pipeline ran thus. The number of nucleated cells in each sample was estimated by amplification of reference gene primers within the assay. To quantify the absolute abundance of each unique TCRbeta CDR3 rearrangement, sequence reads were collapsed and filtered. For each sample, productive Simpson clonality was calculated by taking the square root of Simpson's diversity index across productive rearrangements. TCRdb mirrors the immuneACCESS table, restricted to in-frame sequences. Some clones are absent from its copies; in checked studies, under half trace to an unresolved V gene, and the reason for the others is unknown. That table furnishes V, J and clone size, whereas the DNA furnished D and trimming. This sample lists roughly 400,000 clones; 80% to 90% were detected once. 2.3% of the sample is taken by the ten largest.

The data are from a study of blood T cell repertoires in COVID-19 (TCRdb year 2020). For the wider study: Samples from collaborators originated in the United States, Italy and Spain and spanned both the acute and convalescent phases of COVID-19. The sample metadata nearly always contained a de-identified subject ID, COVID-19 status, age in years and sex. The material from the prospective study consisted of cDNA or gDNA derived from T cells, B-cell-depleted T cells, or PBMCs. The repertoires were released in a freely available public database meant as a resource for research on the immune response to SARS-CoV-2. The dataset comprised deeply sampled blood TCRbeta repertoires from subjects exposed to, actively infected with, or recovered from COVID-19. Samples were obtained from the ongoing ImmuneRACE study (first 160 participants) and from some 1,300 subjects provided by 6 global collaborators. Where available, HLA class I and class II types were taken from metadata supplied by the sample provider and were not determined by assay-based typing. Findings and caveats that apply to the study as a whole: The quantity of clinical and demographic metadata differed by source and by participant and was supplied without curation.

In Seattle, one collaborating source enrolled patients while the infection was active and tracked those patients longitudinally over the course of disease. Whole blood was collected in K2EDTA tubes by collaborating institutions according to the institutions' own protocols. Collaborator samples were shipped for TCRbeta analysis as frozen whole blood, isolated PBMCs, or DNA extracted from either sample type. Per the germline V gene, SGHTA is the CDR1 and FQGNSA is the CDR2. Including the terminal cysteine and phenylalanine, the CDR3 comprises 18 residues. The retained sequence is limited to the CDR3, 54 bases, with the frame set at the first base. The germline V end is reduced by 5 bases and the J end by 6 bases; junction bases left unmatched: 17.

Sequenced material: peripheral blood. The TCR comes from a woman in her sixties or seventies with COVID-19, enrolled during active disease. The chain joins TRBV7-2 to TRBJ2-1, with 9 junctional bases fitting TRBD2. In nucleotides, the sequence is TGTGCCAGCAGCCCCGGGAGGGGAGCGGGGGGCTCCCTCAATGAGCAGTTCTTC. Translated, it reads CASSPGRGAGGSLNEQFF.